The 18 T cell receptor beta chains below all came from one sample that was sequenced in a study of blood T cell repertoires in COVID-19. The repertoire was sequenced with immunoSEQ multiplex PCR; TCRdb's copy has only in-frame clones and lacks some. This sample has around 81,000 clones; roughly nine tenths occur once, and the top ten carry 1.5% to 2.5%. The sample consisted of peripheral blood. The receptors were sampled from a woman between 55 and 75 years old with acute or convalescent COVID-19.

By sample share, this clone is medium-sized. This specimen includes other DNA sequences encoding the same CDR3. V gene TRBV7-2 combines with J gene TRBJ1-6; D not certain. Trimming took 4 bases from V and 6 from J, leaving 7 bases between them. The CDR3 extends over 13 amino acids. Germline-derived CDR1 and CDR2 are SGHTA and FQGNSA. This chain's CDR3 is CASSSLFNSPLHF. CDR3 DNA sequence: TGTGCCAGCAGCTCGTTATTTAATTCACCCCTCCACTTT. The complete variable domain, with remaining parts taken from reference TRBV7-2 and TRBJ1-6, reads GAGVSQSPSNKVTEKGKDVELRCDPISGHTALYWYRQSLGQGLEFLIYFQGNSAPDKSGLPSDRFSAERTGGSVSTLTIQRTQQEDSAVYLCASSSLFNSPLHFGNGTRLTVT.

This clone showed up just once. The chain is built from TRBV7-2 and TRBJ2-3; tentative D call: TRBD2 (5 bases). Germline V gene data show CDR1 as SGHTA and CDR2 as FQGNSA. V shed 0 bases and J shed 1 base, with 8 bases lying between them. The CDR3 is 15 residues long. The CDR3 DNA is TGTGCCAGCAGCTTAGCGCCACTAGGCACAGATACGCAGTATTTT. Translated: CASSLAPLGTDTQYF.

The chain links TRBV2 to TRBJ2-7; 10 bases line up with TRBD1. J gave up 3 bases and V 8 bases, and 1 base lay outside the gene matches. CDR1 and CDR2 from the germline V gene are SNHLY and FYNNEI. CDR3 length equals 12 residues. In nucleotides, the CDR3 is TGTGCCAGCCGGGACAGGGGCTACGAGCAGTACTTC. Translating gives CASRDRGYEQYF. The whole variable domain, remainder taken from reference TRBV2 and TRBJ2-7, is EPEVTQTPSHQVTQMGQEVILRCVPISNHLYFYWYRQILGQKVEFLVSFYNNEISEKSEIFDDQFSVERPDGSNFTLKIRSTKLEDSAMYFCASRDRGYEQYFGPGTRLTVT.

This chain uses TRBV5-8 with TRBJ2-1; 12 bases agree with TRBD2. The CDR3 is 17 amino acids. The V gene's germline CDR1 is SGHTS and CDR2 YDEGEE. The V gene end was trimmed by 0 bases and the J gene end by 4 bases; junction bases not matched to a gene: 5. CDR3 sequence reads: CASSLGLAGGSYNEQFF. The CDR3 DNA sequence: TGTGCCAGCAGCTTGGGGCTAGCGGGAGGGAGTTACAATGAGCAGTTCTTC.

J is TRBJ2-3 and V is TRBV30, with TRBD2 matching over 8 bases. V was clipped by 7 bases and J by 0 bases; unmatched bases: 12. Germline CDR1 reads GTSNPN; CDR2 reads SVGIG (reference sequence). This CDR3 spans 16 amino acids. Here the CDR3 reads CASDHGGETSTDTQYF. The CDR3 DNA reads as TGTGCCTCAGATCACGGGGGGGAGACTAGCACAGATACGCAGTATTTT.

V gene TRBV6-5 combines with J gene TRBJ1-2; TRBD1 matches 7 bases. Germline V gene lookup returns CDR1 MNHEY and CDR2 SVGAGI. Losses at the gene ends were 5 bases for V and 2 bases for J; bases not matched to a gene: 8. The CDR3 loop spans 15 amino acids. The CDR3 DNA reads TGTGCCAGCAGTAACCTCTTACAGGGGAACTATGGCTACACCTTC. This translates into CASSNLLQGNYGYTF.

The chain links TRBV10-3 to TRBJ1-1, with 7 bases matching TRBD1. With 0 bases clipped from V and 5 bases from J, the junction kept 9 bases outside the gene matches. CDR3 length equals 16 residues. Germline CDR1 reads ENHRY; CDR2 reads SYGVKD. CDR3 coding DNA: TGTGCCATCAGTGAGTCCACAGGGGAAGGACGAACTGAAGCTTTCTTT. Its translation is CAISESTGEGRTEAFF.

The chain couples TRBV19 to TRBJ2-7; D not resolved. The germline V and J ends were trimmed by 5 bases and 3 bases, with 5 bases remaining between them. The germline V gene has CDR1 LNHDA and CDR2 SQIVND (reference sequence). The CDR3 spans 11 residues. In nucleotides, the CDR3 is TGTGCCAGTAGTCTCTTCTACGAGCAGTACTTC. It translates to CASSLFYEQYF. The entire variable domain, with the rest obtained from reference TRBV19 and TRBJ2-7, is as follows: DGGITQSPKYLFRKEGQNVTLSCEQNLNHDAMYWYRQDPGQGLRLIYYSQIVNDFQKGDIAEGYSVSREKKESFPLTVTSAQKNPTAFYLCASSLFYEQYFGPGTRLTVT.

The chain uses TRBV19 and TRBJ1-6, with D tentatively TRBD1 (5 bases). The CDR3 totals 14 residues. The V gene's germline CDR1 is LNHDA and CDR2 SQIVND (reference sequence). Trimming removed 10 bases at V and 4 bases at J, with 14 bases between. DNA of the CDR3: TGTGCCACCTCCCCTGACAGTTATAATTCACCCCTCCACTTT. It codes for CATSPDSYNSPLHF.

This chain joins TRBV19 and TRBJ1-1; 8 bases match TRBD1. The CDR3 has 14 residues. V shed 6 bases and J 4 bases; nucleotides not matched to a gene: 7. Germline V CDR1 and CDR2: LNHDA, SQIVND (reference sequence). CDR3 sequence reads: CASRLTGGGTEAFF. The CDR3 DNA reads TGTGCCAGTAGACTTACAGGGGGGGGCACTGAAGCTTTCTTT.

The chain links TRBV6-6 to TRBJ1-2; D ambiguous. V was clipped by 6 bases and J by 4 bases, with 18 bases between them. CDR3 length equals 15 residues. Looked up from germline, CDR1 is MNHNY and CDR2 is SVGAGI (reference sequence). In DNA, the CDR3 is TGTGCCAGCAGGTCAGGCTATCAGGCCTTCTATGGCTACACCTTC. This encodes CASRSGYQAFYGYTF.

The chain couples TRBV28 to TRBJ2-1; 10 nucleotides align to TRBD1. The CDR3 length is 16 residues. Germline CDR1 reads MDHEN; CDR2 reads SYDVKM. The J segment lost 5 bases and the V segment lost 5 bases, leaving 9 bases of the junction unmatched. CDR3 sequence (DNA): TGTGCCAGCAGTCCCCCGGGACAGGGGATCCACAATGAGCAGTTCTTC. Its translation is CASSPPGQGIHNEQFF.

The V call is TRBV21-1, the J call TRBJ2-1; the table's D gene call, TRBD1, was not cross checked with the DNA. TRBV21-1 is labeled a pseudogene. The CDR3 spans 16 residues. The chain's CDR3 is CASSKSGTGPAEVQFF. The CDR3 DNA is TGTGCCAGCAGCAAATCCGGGACAGGGCCTGCTGAGGTCCAGTTCTTC.

J is TRBJ1-4 and V is TRBV10-3; 7 positions agree with TRBD1. The CDR3 has 15 amino acids. Germline lookup yields CDR1 ENHRY and CDR2 SYGVKD. V lost 3 bases, J lost 6 bases, and 7 bases stayed unmatched. CDR3 nucleotides: TGTGCCATCAGTGATTCACAGGGGCGAGATGAAAAACTGTTTTTT. As protein: CAISDSQGRDEKLFF.

This rearrangement joins TRBV7-2 to TRBJ2-7; TRBD2 matches at 9 bases. The CDR3 has 16 residues. After removal of 5 bases from V and 2 bases from J, the junction contained 10 bases not matched to a gene. CDR1 SGHTA and CDR2 FQGNSA come from the germline V gene. The CDR3 region has the DNA TGTGCCAGCAGCACCACAGCTAGCGGGGACGCCTACGAGCAGTACTTC. Translating it yields CASSTTASGDAYEQYF.

This clone was picked up a small number of times. The genes are TRBV6-4 and TRBJ1-5, with TRBD1 matching over 10 bases. Losses at the gene ends were 4 bases for V and 2 bases for J; bases not matched to a gene: 14. Germline lookup yields CDR1 MRHNA and CDR2 SNTAGT. This CDR3 is built from 19 residues. The CDR3 region is CASSGARDRGRFCNQPQHF. The CDR3 DNA follows: TGTGCCAGCAGTGGGGCTCGTGACAGGGGGCGGTTTTGCAATCAGCCCCAGCATTTT.

DNA for the CDR3: TGTGCCAGCAGGCACAGGGCGGCCATTTGGACTGGAAACACCATATATTTT. Its translation: CASRHRAAIWTGNTIYF. V gene TRBV28 combines with J gene TRBJ1-3, with a possible D match to TRBD1 (6 bases). This CDR3 region has 17 residues. Trimming shortened V by 6 bases and J by 2 bases, and 20 bases separated the two germline ends. Germline lookup yields CDR1 MDHEN and CDR2 SYDVKM.

This clone has only one observation. This sequence joins TRBV28 and TRBJ1-4; 7 nucleotides agree with TRBD1. Germline V gene sequence: CDR1 MDHEN, CDR2 SYDVKM. The trim removed 6 bases at V and 0 bases at J, leaving 13 bases unmatched. This CDR3 region has 18 residues. CDR3 residues: CASRIITGAGATNEKLFF. The CDR3 nucleotides are TGTGCCAGCAGGATAATTACAGGGGCGGGTGCAACTAATGAAAAACTGTTTTTT.